This T cell receptor beta chain was sequenced in a study of PD-1 blockade in classical Hodgkin lymphoma. The wider study: Nivolumab was given intravenously to patients at 3 mg/kg every 2 weeks.

Germline V gene data show CDR1 as LNHDA and CDR2 as SQIVND (reference sequence). V gave up 4 bases and J gave up 3 bases; unmatched junction bases: 4. This CDR3 is built from 15 residues. Remarks on this clone: Its antigen is as yet unknown.

Study-wide results and limits: Significantly greater TCR diversity emerged by C4D1 in CD4+ cells but not CD8+ cells. Newly diagnosed patients and complete responders had comparable diversity at baseline.

Time point meaning: cycle 4 day 1 (C4D1), after five to seven weeks of nivolumab. Brentuximab vedotin exposure varied among the patients, all of whom had relapsed after autologous stem cell transplantation. Assay used: immunoSEQ multiplex PCR; TCRdb lists only in-frame clones, some missing. The table records over 70,000 clones, just over 90% of them present only once. The clonotype was recovered from a human donor with classical Hodgkin lymphoma. This sequence joins TRBV19 and TRBJ1-3, with TRBD1 matching over 9 bases. The sample in question was peripheral blood mononuclear cells (PBMCs), obtained before the fourth cycle of nivolumab. The CDR3 region has the DNA TGTGCCAGTAGTAAGAGGACAGGGGTTGGAAACACCATATATTTT. It yields the protein CASSKRTGVGNTIYF.